This entry concerns a single T cell receptor beta chain. This CDR3 is 13 amino acids long. The J segment lost 5 bases and the V segment lost 0 bases, leaving 0 bases of the junction unmatched. Germline CDR1 and CDR2: LNHNV and YYDKDF (reference sequence). RNA, at about 0.5 to 1 ug, was reverse transcribed with random hexamers. Multiplex PCR with immunoSEQ amplified the TCR beta CDR3 across 54 Vbeta and 13 Jbeta. In TCRdb, the immunoSEQ multiplex PCR reads were re-called with MiXCR into one record per CDR3 protein. The sample consists of 110,000 to 150,000 distinct CDR3 sequences, nearly 97% of them appearing once. The sample belongs to a study of CD8 T cells in Susac syndrome.

Sequenced material: CD4+ T cells from PBMCs. J is TRBJ2-5 and V is TRBV15; 7 nucleotides align to TRBD2. The origin of this receptor is a human donor with Susac syndrome. CDR3 nucleotides: TGTGCCACCAGCAGAGATAGCGGGGAGACCCAGTACTTC. This encodes CATSRDSGETQYF.